The entry that follows covers one T cell receptor beta chain sequence. As yet, its antigen is unknown. This sample stems from a study of T cells in localized non-small cell lung cancer. This CDR3 spans 20 amino acids. From germline, CDR1 is MNHEY and CDR2 SMNVEV (reference sequence). The V end lost 4 bases, the J end lost 2 bases, and 28 bases lay between the germline ends. Study-level points and caveats: Adjacent lung held a median 57 of the top 100 tumor clones.

TCRdb's copy holds only in-frame clones and misses some; the assay was immunoSEQ multiplex PCR. The repertoire consists of around 96,000 clones, with roughly 88% occurring once and the leading ten covering 4.1%. The receptor's source is a woman aged 35-75 years with stage II squamous cell lung carcinoma. The material was PBMCs, obtained before any cancer treatment. This chain connects TRBV27 to TRBJ2-3, with D possibly called TRBD1 or TRBD2 (7 bases each). This CDR3 reads CASSSPRGLAALLITDTQYF. Here the CDR3 DNA reads TGTGCCAGCAGTTCCCCGAGGGGGCTAGCGGCATTACTAATCACAGATACGCAGTATTTT.